This T cell receptor (beta chain) was retrieved from a study of T cell responses to AZD1222 COVID-19 vaccine. Study as a whole: Second-dose timings of about 4 or about 12 weeks were pooled.

Findings of the study overall: The donor cohort was predominantly white British with a female majority, and clonal diversity may have been underestimated. Nearly half of the spike-specific TCRs reportedly recognize variant regions that carry no mutations. Spike as a whole was targeted by vaccine-associated CD4 TCRs, dominant at 160-218 and 743-854.

Comment on this clone: The antigen is undetermined.

Trimming pared 4 bases from V and 5 bases from J, leaving 12 bases between. The CDR3 covers 12 residues. CDR1 and CDR2 from the germline V gene are SQVTM and ANQGSEA. Sequencing was performed with immunoSEQ multiplex PCR; in TCRdb, only in-frame clones are kept and a portion is missing. The sample has roughly 67,000 clones, 88% seen once. The gene calls are TRBV29-1 and TRBJ2-7, with D perhaps TRBD1 (6 bases). Here the sequenced sample was peripheral blood, taken on day 0 of AZD1222 vaccination. This sequence originates from an adult in good health. The CDR3 is CSVAQGVNEQYF. In DNA, the CDR3 is TGCAGCGTTGCACAGGGCGTCAACGAGCAGTACTTC.